This TCR beta chain was recovered during a study of T cells expressing NK-cell markers. Overall study: Underlying the TCR beta repertoires were sorted CD3+CD56+NKG2C+, CD3+CD56+NKG2C- and CD3+CD56-NKG2C+ T cells. The eight sequenced donors comprised seven who were HCMV-seropositive and one who was seronegative.

General study findings and limits: A few of the donors also had these clonotypes leading their CD3+CD56-NKG2C+ fraction.

The CDR3 contains 16 residues. From germline, CDR1 is SGHRS and CDR2 YFSETQ. The cDNA for TCR beta came from 5'RACE template switching with UMIs. One entry per CDR3 protein, without DNA, is what TCRdb gives after re-calling the 5' RACE reads. With over 120,000 distinct CDR3 sequences in the sample, the ten largest clones hold 9% to 15%. A remark on this clonotype: The antigen remains unidentified.

The sample comprised blood T cells: a sorted CD56 or NKG2C T cell subset, CD4+ or CD8+ T cells, or bulk PBMC T cells (not recorded which). The V call is TRBV5-1, the J call TRBJ2-3; with no DNA, the TCRdb D assignment of TRBD2 cannot be verified. This TCR came from a man between 18 and 29 years old in good health. The CDR3 loop is CASSPEGLAGPDTQYF. Full variable domain (rest looked up from reference TRBV5-1 and TRBJ2-3): KAGVTQTPRYLIKTRGQQVTLSCSPISGHRSVSWYQQTPGQGLQFLFEYFSETQRNKGNFPGRFSGRQFSNSRSEMNVSTLELGDSALYLCASSPEGLAGPDTQYFGPGTRLTVL.